The 30 T cell receptor beta chains listed next were all sequenced from one sample in a study of cytomegalovirus exposure and HLA in healthy donors. PCR was performed using 60 Vbeta and 13 Jbeta primers. Generated by immunoSEQ multiplex PCR, the TCRdb table keeps only in-frame clones and is missing some. The table records approximately 200,000 clones, around 86% of them present only once. Sequencing was done on a sample of PBMCs. The receptors stem from a woman in her forties or fifties in good health and CMV-seropositive.

This chain links TRBV29-1 with TRBJ2-2, with 7 bases lining up with TRBD1. Germline V gives CDR1 SQVTM, CDR2 ANQGSEA. The CDR3 is 14 residues long. Losses at the gene ends were 6 bases for V and 0 bases for J; bases not matched to a gene: 4. CDR3 region: CSVHGTANTGELFF. In DNA, the CDR3 is TGCAGCGTACACGGGACAGCGAACACCGGGGAGCTGTTTTTT.

This chain joins TRBV2 and TRBJ1-4; 11 nucleotides match TRBD1. Germline V gene sequence: CDR1 SNHLY, CDR2 FYNNEI. Germline trimming cut 6 bases from V and 8 bases from J; bases unmatched to any gene: 5. The CDR3 contains 14 residues. Here the CDR3 DNA reads TGTGCCAGCAGCCCGGGACAGGGGGGGGAAAAACTGTTTTTT. As protein: CASSPGQGGEKLFF.

This clone has just a few counts. V gene TRBV27 combines with J gene TRBJ2-5; D may be TRBD2 (6 bases). The germline CDR1 and CDR2 sequences are MNHEY and SMNVEV (reference sequence). The length of the CDR3 is 16 residues. V was trimmed by 5 bases and J by 0 bases, leaving 16 bases between them. The CDR3 is CASSLAHRGYQETQYF. CDR3 nucleotides: TGTGCCAGCAGTCTTGCACACCGGGGGTACCAAGAGACCCAGTACTTC.

In this sample, this clone turned up once. The rearrangement joins TRBV7-9 to TRBJ1-5; D remains unclear. The CDR3 loop spans 15 amino acids. Germline lookup yields CDR1 SEHNR and CDR2 FQNEAQ (reference sequence). Trimming cost V 4 bases and J 4 bases, with 14 bases left between them. The CDR3 coding sequence is TGTGCCAGCAGCTCCCTTAGAGAACCGAATCAGCCCCAGCATTTT. Translating gives CASSSLREPNQPQHF.

The chain has TRBV28 and TRBJ2-5; the D gene is possibly TRBD1 (7 bases). From germline, CDR1 is MDHEN and CDR2 SYDVKM. The ends were cut back, 5 bases at V and 7 bases at J, with 11 bases in the middle. The CDR3 consists of 12 residues. In DNA form, the CDR3 reads TGTGCCAGCAGTCCCCAGGGGGGGACCCAGTACTTC. Protein product: CASSPQGGTQYF.

This clone was seen only a few times. V is TRBV11-3 and J is TRBJ2-3; 12 bases are shared with TRBD2. This CDR3 is built from 14 residues. Germline CDR1 SGHNT, CDR2 YENEEA. The trim removed 3 bases at V and 5 bases at J, leaving 0 bases unmatched. CDR3 loop: CASSLGLAGDTQYF. The CDR3 coding sequence is TGTGCCAGCAGCTTGGGACTAGCGGGAGATACGCAGTATTTT.

The chain carries TRBV7-9 and TRBJ1-1, with 9 nucleotides matching TRBD1. The CDR3 is 15 residues long. The germline gives CDR1 SEHNR, CDR2 FQNEAQ (reference sequence). With V trimmed by 5 bases and J by 3 bases, 7 bases remained unmatched. Written as DNA, the CDR3 is TGTGCCAGCAGCCCCAGGACAGGGGACGACACTGAAGCTTTCTTT. Protein sequence: CASSPRTGDDTEAFF.

The gene calls are TRBV30 and TRBJ1-5, with D uncertain. V was cut by 4 bases and J by 7 bases, with 11 bases left in between. CDR3 length: 12 amino acids. Per germline, CDR1 GTSNPN and CDR2 SVGIG (reference sequence). The CDR3 DNA follows: TGTGCCTGGACCTGGGAGGAACAGCCCCAGCATTTT. It translates to CAWTWEEQPQHF.

This clone was picked up a small number of times. The chain couples TRBV5-1 to TRBJ1-2; D is possibly TRBD1 (5 bases). This CDR3 is built from 15 residues. CDR1 is SGHRS and CDR2 is YFSETQ in the germline V gene. V was trimmed by 4 bases and J by 4 bases, leaving 17 bases between them. The CDR3: CASSRGRQLSYGYTF. The CDR3 DNA sequence: TGCGCCAGCAGCCGGGGGAGACAGTTGAGCTATGGCTACACCTTC.

This sequence joins TRBV4-1 and TRBJ1-4; D ambiguous. Germline loops: CDR1 MGHRA, CDR2 YSYEKL. Trimming removed 2 bases at V and 5 bases at J, with 12 bases between. This CDR3 is built from 15 residues. CDR3 nucleotides: TGCGCCAGCAGCCAAATCTTCACCGAGAATGAAAAACTGTTTTTT. Its translation is CASSQIFTENEKLFF.

The J gene is TRBJ2-1, the V gene TRBV7-2; D not certain. CDR3 length: 15 residues. Trimming removed 1 base at V and 6 bases at J, with 13 bases between. CDR1 and CDR2 (germline): SGHTA, FQGNSA. The CDR3 sequence: CASSLGPPEVNEQFF. DNA of the CDR3: TGTGCCAGCAGCTTAGGCCCCCCCGAGGTCAATGAGCAGTTCTTC.

The chain combines TRBV18 with TRBJ2-1; 15 bases match TRBD2. The CDR3 covers 18 residues. The germline V gene has CDR1 KGHSH and CDR2 LQKENI. V dropped 4 bases and J dropped 3; count of bases not matched to a gene: 7. For the CDR3, the DNA is TGTGCCAGCTCACATCGGACTAGCGGGAGGGCCATCTACAATGAGCAGTTCTTC. It encodes CASSHRTSGRAIYNEQFF.

The chain joins TRBV7-9 to TRBJ2-1, with 7 bases that match TRBD2. CDR3 length equals 13 residues. Unmatched junction bases numbered 9, after V lost 1 base and J lost 15 bases. The germline V gene encodes CDR1 SEHNR and CDR2 FQNEAQ (reference sequence). CDR3 sequence reads: CASSLGGGGNVFF. The CDR3 region has the DNA TGTGCCAGCAGCTTAGGGGGGGGAGGGAATGTGTTCTTC.

This CDR3 is CASSFLAGNSANYGYTF. In DNA form, the CDR3 reads TGTGCCAGCAGCTTCCTGGCAGGGAACTCCGCTAACTATGGCTACACCTTC. The J gene is TRBJ1-2, the V gene TRBV5-6; tentatively, D is TRBD1 (5 bases). V gave up 2 bases and J gave up 0 bases, with 17 bases separating them. Looked up from germline, CDR1 is SGHDT and CDR2 is YYEEEE. This CDR3 comprises 17 residues.

The gene calls are TRBV7-8 and TRBJ2-2; D gene unclear. The CDR3 sequence is 14 residues long. CDR1 and CDR2 from the germline V gene are SGHVS and FQNEAQ. Trimming pared 5 bases from V and 0 bases from J, leaving 7 bases between. CDR3 DNA sequence: TGTGCCAGCAGCCCTACTACGAACACCGGGGAGCTGTTTTTT. It is translated as CASSPTTNTGELFF. Looking up the rest from reference TRBV7-8 and TRBJ2-2 gives the full variable domain: GAGVSQSPRYKVAKRGQDVALRCDPISGHVSLFWYQQALGQGPEFLTYFQNEAQLDKSGLPSDRFFAERPEGSVSTLKIQRTQQEDSAVYLCASSPTTNTGELFFGEGSRLTVL.

The rearrangement links TRBV5-1 to TRBJ1-4; 7 nucleotides agree with TRBD1. The CDR3 consists of 14 residues. CDR1 is SGHRS, CDR2 YFSETQ, per germline. With 0 bases clipped from V and 6 bases from J, the junction kept 2 bases outside the gene matches. As DNA, the CDR3 is TGCGCCAGCAGCTTGGGACAGGGTCATGAAAAACTGTTTTTT. Translated: CASSLGQGHEKLFF.

This clone turned up a few times. Other DNA sequences in the sample encode the same CDR3. The CDR3 DNA sequence: TGTGCCAGCAGCTTACTAGCGGGGGGCAATGAGCAGTTCTTC. The encoded protein is CASSLLAGGNEQFF. The genes are TRBV7-9 and TRBJ2-1; 11 bases map to TRBD2. CDR1 is SEHNR and CDR2 is FQNEAQ in the germline V gene (reference sequence). V was clipped by 2 bases and J by 6 bases; unmatched bases: 0. There are 14 residues in the CDR3.

This clone has only a few counts. The chain couples TRBV5-6 to TRBJ1-2, with TRBD1 as a possible D gene (6 bases). CDR3 length: 16 residues. Germline-derived CDR1 and CDR2 are SGHDT and YYEEEE. V lost 4 bases and J 2 bases, leaving 18 bases between the germline ends. The CDR3 DNA sequence: TGTGCCAGCAGCATATCCACAGGGAGAGGGAACTATGGCTACACCTTC. The encoded protein is CASSISTGRGNYGYTF.

In nucleotides, the CDR3 is TGCGCCAGCAGCCCTGGACTAGCGGGAGTCTTGTCTTTCAATGAGCAGTTCTTC. Translating it yields CASSPGLAGVLSFNEQFF. This sequence joins TRBV5-1 and TRBJ2-1, with 13 bases that match TRBD2. Germline trimming cut 4 bases from V and 6 bases from J; bases unmatched to any gene: 13. The CDR3 is made up of 18 amino acids. Germline loops: CDR1 SGHRS, CDR2 YFSETQ.

The rearrangement links TRBV11-3 to TRBJ2-7, with 7 bases lining up with TRBD1. Germline-derived CDR1 and CDR2 are SGHNT and YENEEA. CDR3 length equals 14 residues. V lost 5 bases to trimming and J lost 2 bases; unmatched junction nucleotides: 6. CDR3 residues: CASSAGGSTYEQYF. The DNA for the CDR3 is TGTGCCAGCAGCGCAGGGGGTTCCACCTACGAGCAGTACTTC.

J is TRBJ2-1 and V is TRBV5-6, with D possibly being TRBD1 (5 bases). V gave up 0 bases and J gave up 4 bases, with 8 bases separating them. Germline lookup yields CDR1 SGHDT and CDR2 YYEEEE. There are 14 residues in the CDR3. The CDR3 coding sequence is TGTGCCAGCAGCTTGGGGGGCGCGTACAATGAGCAGTTCTTC. Residues: CASSLGGAYNEQFF.

This clone was observed a handful of times. Other DNA sequences in this specimen translate into the identical CDR3. J is TRBJ2-7 and V is TRBV11-2; a possible D gene is TRBD2 (6 bases). Per the germline V gene, CDR1 is SGHAT and CDR2 is FQNNGV. The V gene lost 1 base and the J gene lost 7 bases, with 8 bases spanning the gap. CDR3 length equals 12 residues. The CDR3, as DNA: TGTGCCAGCAGCTTAGCCGGAGGGGAGCAGTACTTC. This encodes CASSLAGGEQYF.

This chain links TRBV5-4 with TRBJ1-1; TRBD1 matches 10 bases. Germline CDR1 reads SGHNT; CDR2 reads YYREEE (reference sequence). J was trimmed by 0 bases and V by 4 bases; bases with no gene match: 9. The CDR3 sequence is 17 residues long. CDR3 in amino acids: CASSRGDRGPVNTEAFF. The DNA for the CDR3 is TGTGCCAGCAGCCGCGGGGACAGGGGACCGGTGAACACTGAAGCTTTCTTT.

The genes are TRBV19 and TRBJ1-1, with D uncertain. This CDR3 contains 13 residues. CDR1 LNHDA and CDR2 SQIVND come from the germline V gene (reference sequence). V was trimmed by 5 bases and J by 0 bases, leaving 7 bases between them. Here the CDR3 reads CASSPGVNTEAFF. CDR3 DNA sequence: TGTGCCAGTAGTCCGGGAGTGAACACTGAAGCTTTCTTT.

The chain couples TRBV29-1 to TRBJ2-4, with TRBD1 identical over 9 bases. The trim removed 3 bases at V and 6 bases at J, leaving 3 bases unmatched. Germline CDR1 SQVTM, CDR2 ANQGSEA. CDR3 length: 13 residues. The CDR3 spells CSVDQTGGNIQYF. CDR3 bases: TGCAGCGTTGATCAGACAGGGGGAAACATTCAGTACTTC.

The rearrangement links TRBV7-9 to TRBJ1-1; no clear D gene. The CDR3 length is 15 residues. The V gene lost 1 base and the J gene lost 0 bases, with 9 bases spanning the gap. Germline CDR1 and CDR2: SEHNR and FQNEAQ (reference sequence). The CDR3 loop reads CASSLVTVLNTEAFF. Here the CDR3 DNA reads TGTGCCAGCAGCTTAGTTACAGTTCTGAACACTGAAGCTTTCTTT.

This clone was observed a handful of times. The J gene is TRBJ1-4, the V gene TRBV28; tentatively, D is TRBD1 (5 bases). The germline V and J ends were trimmed by 11 bases and 5 bases, with 21 bases remaining between them. CDR1 MDHEN and CDR2 SYDVKM come from the germline V gene. CDR3 length: 15 residues. The CDR3 here is CASAVGGWENEKLFF. The CDR3, as DNA: TGTGCCTCAGCAGTGGGGGGTTGGGAAAATGAAAAACTGTTTTTT.

CDR3 sequence: CASKRGPNYGYTF. In DNA, the CDR3 is TGTGCCAGCAAGAGGGGGCCTAACTATGGCTACACCTTC. The V and J genes are TRBV27 and TRBJ1-2, with 7 bases that match TRBD1. The V segment lost 7 bases and the J segment 0 bases; nucleotides outside the gene matches: 2. The CDR3 is 13 amino acids. Germline CDR1 is MNHEY and CDR2 is SMNVEV (reference sequence).

The chain links TRBV7-2 to TRBJ1-1, with D hard to call. The V gene's germline CDR1 is SGHTA and CDR2 FQGNSA. The CDR3 loop spans 14 amino acids. The ends were cut back, 2 bases at V and 6 bases at J, with 13 bases in the middle. CDR3 DNA: TGTGCCAGCAGCTTATTGGGAGGCATCGCTGAAGCTTTCTTT. This encodes CASSLLGGIAEAFF. The full variable domain, completed using reference TRBV7-2 and TRBJ1-1, is GAGVSQSPSNKVTEKGKDVELRCDPISGHTALYWYRQSLGQGLEFLIYFQGNSAPDKSGLPSDRFSAERTGGSVSTLTIQRTQQEDSAVYLCASSLLGGIAEAFFGQGTRLTVV.

A remark on this clone: One junction end does not reproduce the germline sequence, and a read error may be involved. J is TRBJ1-2 and V is TRBV7-9; D possibly corresponds to TRBD1 (5 bases). This CDR3 has 12 amino acids. The germline V gene has CDR1 SEHNR and CDR2 FQNEAQ (reference sequence). This CDR3 is CSSSPGVYGYTF. CDR3 nucleotide sequence: TGTTCCAGCAGCCCGGGGGTCTATGGCTACACCTTC. Full variable domain (missing parts from reference TRBV7-9 and TRBJ1-2): DTGVSQNPRHKITKRGQNVTFRCDPISEHNRLYWYRQTLGQGPEFLTYFQNEAQLEKSRLLSDRFSAERPKGSFSTLEIQRTEQGDSAMYLCSSSPGVYGYTFGSGTRLTVV.